Listed below are T cell receptor beta chains from one sample, sequenced in a study of blood T cell repertoires in COVID-19. Clones were sequenced by immunoSEQ multiplex PCR, and TCRdb holds only the in-frame ones, with some missing. The table includes 100,000 to 150,000 clones, roughly 88% detected once. Source material: peripheral blood. These receptors all stem from a woman in her forties or fifties with active or convalescent COVID-19. Both conserved end residues are part of each CDR3. A D gene is named only where the DNA matches it firmly. Not all rows give a size; the values are once, few, many and, for expanded clones, a class.

v_gene: TRBV18
j_gene: TRBJ1-1
d_gene: .
abundance: .
CDR3aa: CASSPPGQNTEAFF
CDR3nt: TGTGCCAGCTCACCACCGGGACAGAACACTGAAGCTTTCTTT

v_gene: TRBV7-9
j_gene: TRBJ1-5
d_gene: .
abundance: .
CDR3aa: CASSPDSNQPQHF
CDR3nt: TGTGCCAGCAGCCCGGACAGTAATCAGCCCCAGCATTTT

v_gene: TRBV5-6
j_gene: TRBJ2-7
d_gene: .
abundance: .
CDR3aa: CASSWENEQYF
CDR3nt: TGTGCCAGCAGCTGGGAGAACGAGCAGTACTTC

v_gene: TRBV7-2
j_gene: TRBJ1-4
d_gene: TRBD1
abundance: .
CDR3aa: CASSFQGQGGEKLFF
CDR3nt: TGTGCCAGCAGCTTTCAAGGACAGGGAGGTGAAAAACTGTTTTTT

v_gene: TRBV29-1
j_gene: TRBJ1-1
d_gene: .
abundance: .
CDR3aa: CSAGQNTEAFF
CDR3nt: TGCAGCGCGGGACAGAACACTGAAGCTTTCTTT

v_gene: TRBV6-5
j_gene: TRBJ2-2
d_gene: .
abundance: .
CDR3aa: CASSQILTGELFF
CDR3nt: TGTGCCAGCAGCCAGATCCTGACCGGGGAGCTGTTTTTT

v_gene: TRBV24-1
j_gene: TRBJ1-4
d_gene: TRBD1
abundance: .
CDR3aa: CATSDPGQGSEKLFF
CDR3nt: TGTGCCACCAGTGATCCGGGACAGGGGAGTGAAAAACTGTTTTTT

v_gene: TRBV18
j_gene: TRBJ2-3
d_gene: .
abundance: .
CDR3aa: CASSPLREPSTDTQYF
CDR3nt: TGTGCCAGCTCACCACTACGGGAGCCTAGCACAGATACGCAGTATTTT

v_gene: TRBV7-2
j_gene: TRBJ2-5
d_gene: TRBD1
abundance: .
CDR3aa: CASSLDDYRGEYF
CDR3nt: TGTGCCAGCAGCTTAGATGACTACAGGGGGGAGTACTTC

v_gene: TRBV19
j_gene: TRBJ2-1
d_gene: .
abundance: .
CDR3aa: CASSDVFGGTYNEQFF
CDR3nt: TGTGCCAGTAGCGACGTCTTTGGGGGGACCTACAATGAGCAGTTCTTC

v_gene: TRBV19
j_gene: TRBJ1-1
d_gene: TRBD1
abundance: .
CDR3aa: CASSMGTGELTEAFF
CDR3nt: TGTGCCAGTAGTATGGGGACAGGGGAACTCACTGAAGCTTTCTTT

v_gene: TRBV5-1
j_gene: TRBJ2-1
d_gene: TRBD2
abundance: .
CDR3aa: CASSLTLAGTEQFF
CDR3nt: TGCGCCAGCAGCTTAACACTAGCGGGAACTGAGCAGTTCTTC

v_gene: TRBV9
j_gene: TRBJ2-2
d_gene: TRBD1
abundance: .
CDR3aa: CASSVVGQGTGELFF
CDR3nt: TGTGCCAGCAGCGTAGTGGGACAGGGCACCGGGGAGCTGTTTTTT

v_gene: TRBV7-9
j_gene: TRBJ2-1
d_gene: TRBD2
abundance: .
CDR3aa: CASSPYKAGVLRSYNEQFF
CDR3nt: TGTGCCAGCAGCCCCTATAAGGCGGGAGTTCTCCGATCCTACAATGAGCAGTTCTTC

v_gene: TRBV5-6
j_gene: TRBJ1-2
d_gene: .
abundance: few
CDR3aa: CASSLRSRAGQFNYGYTF
CDR3nt: TGTGCCAGCAGCTTGAGATCTCGGGCAGGGCAATTTAACTATGGCTACACCTTC

v_gene: TRBV4-1
j_gene: TRBJ2-3
d_gene: TRBD2
abundance: .
CDR3aa: CASSQDLGGLVTDTQYF
CDR3nt: TGCGCCAGCAGCCAAGATCTAGGAGGACTAGTCACAGATACGCAGTATTTT

v_gene: TRBV30
j_gene: TRBJ1-4
d_gene: .
abundance: .
CDR3aa: CACHPDIANEKLFF
CDR3nt: TGTGCCTGCCATCCGGACATAGCTAATGAAAAACTGTTTTTT

v_gene: TRBV30
j_gene: TRBJ1-5
d_gene: .
abundance: .
CDR3aa: CAWSVLTSSQPQHF
CDR3nt: TGTGCCTGGAGTGTACTCACCTCCTCTCAGCCCCAGCATTTT

v_gene: TRBV3-1/TRBV3-2
j_gene: TRBJ2-2
d_gene: TRBD2
abundance: .
CDR3aa: CATTSGANTGELFF
CDR3nt: TGTGCCACTACTAGCGGGGCGAACACCGGGGAGCTGTTTTTT

v_gene: TRBV27
j_gene: TRBJ2-3
d_gene: TRBD1
abundance: .
CDR3aa: CASTDLGTGGTDTQYF
CDR3nt: TGTGCCAGCACCGACTTAGGGACAGGGGGCACAGATACGCAGTATTTT

v_gene: TRBV27
j_gene: TRBJ1-2
d_gene: .
abundance: .
CDR3aa: CASSPHGGRDYGYTF
CDR3nt: TGTGCCAGCAGTCCGCACGGGGGGCGCGACTATGGCTACACCTTC

v_gene: TRBV29-1
j_gene: TRBJ2-5
d_gene: .
abundance: .
CDR3aa: CSVLRGQETQYF
CDR3nt: TGCAGCGTTCTAAGGGGGCAAGAGACCCAGTACTTC

v_gene: TRBV30
j_gene: TRBJ2-7
d_gene: TRBD2
abundance: .
CDR3aa: CAWTGGRGEQYF
CDR3nt: TGTGCCTGGACGGGGGGGCGAGGAGAGCAGTACTTC

v_gene: TRBV5-6
j_gene: TRBJ2-1
d_gene: .
abundance: once
CDR3aa: CASSLGATYNEQFF
CDR3nt: TGTGCCAGCAGCTTGGGGGCTACCTACAATGAGCAGTTCTTC

v_gene: TRBV6-2/TRBV6-3
j_gene: TRBJ2-7
d_gene: .
abundance: once
CDR3aa: CASSWTEAATGQYF
CDR3nt: TGTGCCAGCAGTTGGACTGAAGCCGCTACGGGGCAGTACTTC

v_gene: TRBV29-1
j_gene: TRBJ1-2
d_gene: .
abundance: .
CDR3aa: CSVGDGNYGYTF
CDR3nt: TGCAGCGTGGGTGACGGGAACTATGGCTACACCTTC

v_gene: TRBV19
j_gene: TRBJ1-2
d_gene: .
abundance: .
CDR3aa: CASSMEGWKDGYTF
CDR3nt: TGTGCCAGTAGTATGGAGGGGTGGAAGGATGGCTACACCTTC

v_gene: TRBV28
j_gene: TRBJ1-2
d_gene: .
abundance: .
CDR3aa: CASSTTANYGYTF
CDR3nt: TGTGCCAGCAGCACGACAGCAAACTATGGCTACACCTTC

v_gene: TRBV30
j_gene: TRBJ2-3
d_gene: .
abundance: .
CDR3aa: CASRDSANTDTQYF
CDR3nt: TGTGCCTCCAGGGACTCCGCCAACACAGATACGCAGTATTTT

v_gene: TRBV29-1
j_gene: TRBJ2-3
d_gene: TRBD2
abundance: .
CDR3aa: CSVTGTSGTDTQYF
CDR3nt: TGCAGCGTGACCGGGACTAGCGGCACAGATACGCAGTATTTT

v_gene: TRBV7-2
j_gene: TRBJ1-6
d_gene: .
abundance: .
CDR3aa: CASSRTEPNSPLHF
CDR3nt: TGTGCCAGCAGTCGGACAGAGCCTAATTCACCCCTCCACTTT

v_gene: TRBV19
j_gene: TRBJ1-2
d_gene: .
abundance: .
CDR3aa: CASTPDRTNYGYTF
CDR3nt: TGTGCCAGTACCCCAGACAGAACTAACTATGGCTACACCTTC

v_gene: TRBV7-8
j_gene: TRBJ1-6
d_gene: .
abundance: .
CDR3aa: CASSLAGGVSHSYNSPLHF
CDR3nt: TGTGCCAGCAGCTTAGCCGGCGGGGTCTCCCACTCCTATAATTCACCCCTCCACTTT